Reported below is one T cell receptor (beta chain). Its antigen is unknown. This sample was included in a study of OX40 agonist ivuxolimab in advanced cancers. The wider study: With a range of roughly 20 to 80, age averaged about 59 years, and around 80% were male. Having had anti-PD-1, anti-PD-L1 or anti-CTLA-4 therapy before was allowed, and approximately 40% had some. Whole-study findings and limits: Clonal expansion was among the lowest in partial responders at 0.1-3.0 mg/kg, especially CD8+.

Clones were read by immunoSEQ multiplex PCR, and TCRdb kept only the in-frame ones, dropping some. Altogether 87,000 or so clones are present, approximately 86% being singletons, with the ten largest covering 3.5% to 4.5%. Germline V CDR1 and CDR2: SGHTA, FQGNSA. This CDR3 is 13 amino acids long. J gave up 7 bases and V 1 base, and 3 bases lay outside the gene matches. The gene calls are TRBV7-2 and TRBJ1-2, with 7 bases matching TRBD1. This material consisted of CD4+ or CD8+ T cells sorted from blood, taken in a trial of the OX40 agonist ivuxolimab. This receptor was taken from an adult with an advanced solid tumor such as melanoma, head and neck, liver or kidney cancer. CDR3 protein: CASSLEGARGYTF. The CDR3 nucleotides are TGTGCCAGCAGCTTAGAGGGGGCGCGTGGCTACACCTTC.